Listed below are T cell receptor beta chains from one sample, sequenced in a study of shared clonotypes between healthy human individuals. Measured with immunoSEQ multiplex PCR; TCRdb has only the in-frame clones, and not every one. The data hold some 1,100,000 clones, with around 78% observed a single time. Sequences were obtained from memory CD4+ T cells from PBMCs. All receptors derive from a man aged 18 to 30 in good health. Some clones in this sample may be carry-over from other donors' samples. The CDR3 runs from the conserved cysteine through the conserved F or W. The order of the fields is clone size, D gene, J gene, V gene, CDR3 DNA, CDR3 protein. A D gene is named only where the DNA matches it firmly. A clone size is listed for some rows: how often the clone was seen (once, few, many), or a class if it is expanded.

-	TRBD1	TRBJ2-1	TRBV7-2	TGTGCCAGCAGCTTCGGGACAGGCTCCTACAATGAGCAGTTCTTC	CASSFGTGSYNEQFF
-	-	TRBJ2-2	TRBV5-1	TGCGCCAGCAGCACCCAGCTGGGCACCGGGGAGCTGTTTTTT	CASSTQLGTGELFF
-	TRBD1	TRBJ2-3	TRBV23-1	TGCGCCAGCAGTCAGCCCGACGGGACAGGGGGACCAGATACGCAGTATTTT	CASSQPDGTGGPDTQYF
few	-	TRBJ2-1	TRBV5-1	TGCGCCAGCAGCTTGGCCTGGCAGGTTGCCTACAATGAGCAGTTCTTC	CASSLAWQVAYNEQFF
-	-	TRBJ2-7	TRBV5-6	TGTGCCAGCAGCCCTGGTCCCACCCGCCCCACCGAGCAGTACTTC	CASSPGPTRPTEQYF
-	-	TRBJ2-2	TRBV7-9	TGTGCCAGCAGCTCGGAGGGTACGGAGAGGAGGTCCGGGGAGCTGTTTTTT	CASSSEGTERRSGELFF
-	TRBD2	TRBJ2-2	TRBV7-2	TGTGCCAGCAGCCCCGTAGCGGGAGGTAACGCCGGGGAGCTGTTTTTT	CASSPVAGGNAGELFF
few	-	TRBJ1-3	TRBV12-2	TGTGCAAGTCGCTTAGCGCTGGGGCTAACCATATATTTT	CASRLALGLTIYF
-	TRBD2	TRBJ2-2	TRBV18	TGTGCCAGCAAAACTAGCGGGGTCACCGGGGAGCTGTTTTTT	CASKTSGVTGELFF
-	-	TRBJ2-1	TRBV2	TGTGCCAGCAGTCCGAGGCAGTCGGGGAGCAATGAGCAGTTCTTC	CASSPRQSGSNEQFF
once	-	TRBJ1-3	TRBV5-8	TGTGCCAGCAGCCTGACTTTTGTTTTTACTGGAAACACCATATATTTT	CASSLTFVFTGNTIYF
-	TRBD2	TRBJ2-1	TRBV29-1	TGCAGCGTGCCTAGCGGGAGGGCCTACAATGAGCAGTTCTTC	CSVPSGRAYNEQFF
-	TRBD2	TRBJ2-7	TRBV10-1	TGCGCCAGCACGGGCGGGAGCCCCTCCTACGAGCAGTACTTC	CASTGGSPSYEQYF
-	-	TRBJ1-1	TRBV28	TGTGCCAGCAGTTTATACCGTATGAACACTGAAGCTTTCTTT	CASSLYRMNTEAFF
-	-	TRBJ1-1	TRBV5-1	TGCGCCAGCAGCAGTACAGGTAGGCACACTGAAGCTTTCTTT	CASSSTGRHTEAFF
once	TRBD1	TRBJ1-5	TRBV2	TGTGCCAGCAGGCCCTTGGGGACAGGGGGGACTCAGCCCCAGCATTTT	CASRPLGTGGTQPQHF
-	-	TRBJ1-2	TRBV7-3	TGTGCCAGCAGCTTGTCCGGGACTTATGGCTACACCTTC	CASSLSGTYGYTF
-	-	TRBJ1-2	TRBV6-6	TGTGCCAGCAGACCACAGGGACTTATCTATGGCTACACCTTC	CASRPQGLIYGYTF
-	-	TRBJ1-2	TRBV5-5	TGTGCCAGCAGCTCGGTGGGAGGGGGGTCCTATGGCTACACCTTC	CASSSVGGGSYGYTF
-	-	TRBJ2-3	TRBV6-5	TGTGCCAGCGCCGGGGCAGGCGCAGATACGCAGTATTTT	CASAGAGADTQYF
-	TRBD2	TRBJ2-4	TRBV19	TGTGCCAGTAGGGAAACTAGCGGCCCTTTAGCTGGAAACATTCAGTACTTC	CASRETSGPLAGNIQYF
-	-	TRBJ2-3	TRBV7-9	TGTGCCAGCATCCTATTACCCGGATCTACTAGCACAGATACGCAGTATTTT	CASILLPGSTSTDTQYF
-	-	TRBJ2-1	TRBV5-6	TGTGCCAGCAGCTTGCGGCCAGGACCCTATAATGAGCAGTTCTTC	CASSLRPGPYNEQFF
-	-	TRBJ2-1	TRBV9	TGTGCCAGCAGCGTAGACTTAGCAGGGGGGGCGGATGAGCAGTTCTTC	CASSVDLAGGADEQFF